Following are 15 T cell receptor beta chains from one sample sequenced in a study of cytomegalovirus exposure and HLA in healthy donors. Researchers ran the PCR with 60 Vbeta and 13 Jbeta primers. TCRdb's table, derived via immunoSEQ multiplex PCR, lists solely in-frame clones and lacks some. The specimen's table records around 50,000 clones. Source material: PBMCs. All receptors derive from a woman between 40 and 55 years old in good health and CMV-seronegative.

The chain links TRBV2 to TRBJ2-2, with TRBD1 matching 8 bases. CDR1 is SNHLY, CDR2 FYNNEI, per germline. V lost 2 bases, J lost 5 bases, and 4 bases stayed unmatched. The CDR3 has 15 residues. The CDR3 coding sequence is TGTGCCAGCAGTGAACGACAGGGGATTACCGGGGAGCTGTTTTTT. Encoded protein: CASSERQGITGELFF.

The V and J genes are TRBV2 and TRBJ2-5; 10 bases are shared with TRBD2. V dropped 8 bases and J dropped 3; count of bases not matched to a gene: 6. The CDR3 sequence is 14 residues long. CDR1 is SNHLY and CDR2 is FYNNEI in the germline V gene. The CDR3 sequence: CASGRTSGKETQYF. CDR3 DNA sequence: TGTGCCAGCGGTAGGACTAGCGGCAAAGAGACCCAGTACTTC.

V usage is TRBV5-3 and J usage is TRBJ1-6; no firm D call. TRBV5-3 is filed as an ORF, its function uncertain. The CDR3 has 18 amino acids. V lost 0 bases and J lost 0, with 13 bases in between. The CDR3 loop is CARSLEAAKSSYNSPLHF. CDR3 sequence (DNA): TGTGCCAGAAGCTTGGAGGCGGCCAAAAGCTCCTATAATTCACCCCTCCACTTT.

This chain connects TRBV6-1 to TRBJ1-2; D remains unclear. V was shortened by 1 base and J by 5 bases, with 11 bases between the two germline ends. This CDR3 spans 14 amino acids. Germline loops: CDR1 MNHNS, CDR2 SASEGT. CDR3 in amino acids: CASSEEGQDYGYTF. The CDR3 region has the DNA TGTGCCAGCAGTGAAGAAGGCCAGGATTATGGCTACACCTTC.

The chain is built from TRBV11-2 and TRBJ2-5, with TRBD2 matching over 14 bases. The germline V gene encodes CDR1 SGHAT and CDR2 FQNNGV. Trimming cost V 4 bases and J 5 bases; bases outside gene matches: 9. The CDR3 is 17 residues long. The CDR3 DNA sequence: TGTGCCAGCAGCTCCCCGGGGGGACTAGCGGGAGTGGAGACCCAGTACTTC. Translated: CASSSPGGLAGVETQYF.

CDR3 amino acids: CASSVEASGGETQYF. Here the CDR3 DNA reads TGTGCCAGCAGCGTAGAGGCTAGCGGTGGGGAGACCCAGTACTTC. The chain uses TRBV9 and TRBJ2-5, with 7 bases that match TRBD2. The germline gives CDR1 SGDLS, CDR2 YYNGEE. The length of the CDR3 is 15 residues. Losses at the gene ends were 0 bases for V and 5 bases for J; bases not matched to a gene: 7.

V and J are TRBV7-2 and TRBJ2-7; 9 bases are shared with TRBD2. This CDR3 contains 16 residues. V lost 5 bases to trimming and J lost 6 bases; unmatched junction nucleotides: 14. Germline-derived CDR1 and CDR2 are SGHTA and FQGNSA. In DNA form, the CDR3 reads TGTGCCAGCAGCCCTATAGGTAGCGGGAGCTGGTCCGAGCAGTACTTC. It specifies CASSPIGSGSWSEQYF. The full variable domain, in which reference TRBV7-2 and TRBJ2-7 provide the parts outside the CDR3, is GAGVSQSPSNKVTEKGKDVELRCDPISGHTALYWYRQSLGQGLEFLIYFQGNSAPDKSGLPSDRFSAERTGGSVSTLTIQRTQQEDSAVYLCASSPIGSGSWSEQYFGPGTRLTVT.

The V and J genes are TRBV19 and TRBJ2-3; no clear D. The germline V gene encodes CDR1 LNHDA and CDR2 SQIVND (reference sequence). This CDR3 spans 14 amino acids. V lost 7 bases to trimming and J lost 4 bases, with 15 bases between them. The CDR3, as DNA: TGTGCCAGTAACACAAGGAGTGTCCCAGATACGCAGTATTTT. This translates into CASNTRSVPDTQYF.

The chain has TRBV4-2 and TRBJ2-2; D might be TRBD2 (6 bases). This CDR3 spans 18 amino acids. The V gene lost 0 bases and the J gene lost 5 bases, with 19 bases spanning the gap. Germline loops: CDR1 LGHNA, CDR2 YNFKEQ. CDR3 DNA sequence: TGTGCCAGCAGCCAAGATAGCGGAGCGGCCGAAGGGACCGGGGAGCTGTTTTTT. This encodes CASSQDSGAAEGTGELFF.

The chain uses TRBV7-2 and TRBJ2-7; a weak D match, TRBD1 (7 bases). CDR1 and CDR2 from the germline V gene are SGHTA and FQGNSA. The CDR3 contains 14 residues. Trimming shortened V by 3 bases and J by 6 bases, and 15 bases separated the two germline ends. Here the CDR3 reads CASSFRQGGREQYF. In DNA, the CDR3 is TGTGCCAGCAGCTTTCGGCAGGGGGGACGCGAGCAGTACTTC.

The rearrangement joins TRBV5-6 to TRBJ2-7; 11 nucleotides align to TRBD2. With 8 bases clipped from V and 0 bases from J, the junction kept 7 bases outside the gene matches. This CDR3 spans 15 amino acids. From germline, CDR1 is SGHDT and CDR2 YYEEEE. The CDR3 nucleotides are TGTGCCAGTTTCAGACTAGCGGGGAGCTCCTACGAGCAGTACTTC. Its translation: CASFRLAGSSYEQYF.

V and J are TRBV4-1 and TRBJ1-1; 7 bases are shared with TRBD1. The CDR3 has 18 residues. Trimming removed 0 bases from V and 3 bases from J; junction bases left unmatched: 13. Germline V gene lookup returns CDR1 MGHRA and CDR2 YSYEKL. The CDR3 DNA sequence: TGCGCCAGCAGCCAAGATCCGACCCCGGGCAGGGGGGACACTGAAGCTTTCTTT. Translation: CASSQDPTPGRGDTEAFF.

The J gene is TRBJ1-6, the V gene TRBV27; weak D call: TRBD1 (5 bases). The germline V gene has CDR1 MNHEY and CDR2 SMNVEV (reference sequence). The CDR3 covers 13 residues. The V and J ends lost 10 bases and 5 bases respectively, with 12 bases between them. CDR3: CATGGLNNSPLHF. Here the CDR3 DNA reads TGTGCCACTGGGGGACTTAATAATTCACCCCTCCACTTT.

The V call is TRBV9, the J call TRBJ2-7; TRBD1 aligns across 8 bases. Germline lookup yields CDR1 SGDLS and CDR2 YYNGEE. V trimming: 2 bases; J trimming: 6 bases; junction bases outside the gene matches: 13. CDR3 size: 16 residues. The CDR3, as DNA: TGTGCCAGCAGCGTCACCTCAGGGGGCGCGTTTCGCGAGCAGTACTTC. It is translated as CASSVTSGGAFREQYF.

The rearrangement uses TRBV4-1 and TRBJ1-3; D remains unclear. Looked up from germline, CDR1 is MGHRA and CDR2 is YSYEKL. CDR3 length equals 15 residues. Trimming removed 1 base at V and 3 bases at J, with 10 bases between. CDR3 DNA: TGCGCCAGCAGCCAAGGGGCGGGTAATGGAAACACCATATATTTT. Translated: CASSQGAGNGNTIYF.